This T cell receptor (beta chain) derives from a study of T cell repertoires in cytomegalovirus infection. Study overall: Both a matching HLA type and CMV infection were indicated by public TCR beta signatures.

From the reads, TCRdb called clonotypes with MiXCR, one entry per CDR3 protein. The profile covers 510,000 or so distinct CDR3 sequences, with about 26% appearing a single time and roughly 13% taken by the ten largest. This clonotype was detected ten times or more. The target antigen is unknown. General study findings and limits: Ex vivo, HLA-C-restricted CMV-specific TCR beta clonotypes prevailed over the rest of the response. Cumulated frequencies of public TCR beta families served to identify carriers of CMV plus the relevant HLA.

This clonotype originated in a human donor in good health (CMV status not recorded). Some clones in this sample may be carry-over from other donors' samples. The material sequenced was PBMCs.

CDR3 bases: TGTGCCAGCAGCTTTCCCCCCTTACCAGGGGAGACCCAGTACTTC. Translated: CASSFPPLPGETQYF. This chain connects TRBV7-2 to TRBJ2-5; D is perhaps TRBD1 (5 bases). The CDR3 consists of 15 residues. V lost 3 bases and J 5 bases, leaving 16 bases between the germline ends. Germline loops: CDR1 SGHTA, CDR2 FQGNSA.